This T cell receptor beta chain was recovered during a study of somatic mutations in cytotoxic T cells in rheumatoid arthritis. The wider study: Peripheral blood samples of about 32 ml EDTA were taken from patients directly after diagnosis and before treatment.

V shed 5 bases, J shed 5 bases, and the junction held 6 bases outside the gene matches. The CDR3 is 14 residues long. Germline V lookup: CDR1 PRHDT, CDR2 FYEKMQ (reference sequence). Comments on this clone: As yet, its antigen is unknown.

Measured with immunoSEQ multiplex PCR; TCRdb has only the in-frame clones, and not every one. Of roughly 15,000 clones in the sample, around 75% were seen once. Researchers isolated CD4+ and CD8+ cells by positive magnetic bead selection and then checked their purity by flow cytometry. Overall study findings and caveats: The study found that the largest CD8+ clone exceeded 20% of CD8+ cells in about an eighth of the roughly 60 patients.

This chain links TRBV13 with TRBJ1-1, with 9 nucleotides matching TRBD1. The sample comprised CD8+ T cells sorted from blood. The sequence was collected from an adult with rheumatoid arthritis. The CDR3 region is CASSITTGGTEAFF. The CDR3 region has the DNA TGTGCCAGCAGCATCACGACAGGGGGTACTGAAGCTTTCTTT.